One TCR beta chain is described in this entry. The junction shows a germline mismatch at one end, possibly a read error. The sample is drawn from a study of Graves' ophthalmopathy and Graves' hyperthyroidism. Beta-chain TCR CDR3 regions were amplified from RNA transcripts. RT-PCR with HTBI primers came first, then second-round multiplex PCR. TCRdb called the multiplex PCR reads again in MiXCR, with one record for every CDR3 protein. Among about 380,000 distinct CDR3 sequences listed, 15% to 17% were seen once. The clonotype was recovered from a woman between 18 and 29 years old with stable Graves' hyperthyroidism. The specimen was peripheral blood.

CDR3 in DNA: TGTGCCGCCAGCAGGGAAGGACAGGGATCGTATGGCTACACCTTC. It translates to CAASREGQGSYGYTF. The rearrangement uses TRBV15 and TRBJ1-2; 8 bases map to TRBD1. Germline V gene sequence: CDR1 LNHNV, CDR2 YYDKDF (reference sequence). The CDR3 has 15 residues.